Listed below are T cell receptor beta chains from one sample, sequenced in a study of T-cell memory formation after mild COVID-19. TCRdb re-derived calls from the 5' RACE reads in MiXCR, one entry per CDR3 protein. The sample includes approximately 340,000 distinct CDR3 sequences, approximately 12% seen only once; the top ten take around a fifth. Source material: PBMCs or a T cell subset sorted from them (not recorded which). Receptors originate from a man aged 18-30 years who had mild COVID-19 (a few samples of this study predate the infection). Cell type and time point are not known. The CDR3 runs from the conserved cysteine through the conserved F or W. A D gene is named only where the DNA matches it firmly. Part of the rows lack a size; the others show once, few, many or a class for expanded clones.

d_gene: -; abundance: few; j_gene: TRBJ2-1; v_gene: TRBV6-2/TRBV6-3; CDR3nt: TGTGCCAGCAGTCCTTCCCGACGGGCGGGTCACAATGAGCAGTTCTTC; CDR3aa: CASSPSRRAGHNEQFF
d_gene: -; abundance: few; j_gene: TRBJ1-1; v_gene: TRBV6-1; CDR3nt: TGTGCCAGCAGAGCCCATCGGGGGGACTACACTGAAGCTTTCTTT; CDR3aa: CASRAHRGDYTEAFF
d_gene: TRBD1; abundance: -; j_gene: TRBJ1-1; v_gene: TRBV5-1; CDR3nt: TGCGCCAGCAGCTTGGTAATTCGAGACAGGGCCACTGGAGTGCAAGTGAACACTGAAGCTTTCTTT; CDR3aa: CASSLVIRDRATGVQVNTEAFF
d_gene: TRBD2; abundance: many; j_gene: TRBJ2-1; v_gene: TRBV7-8; CDR3nt: TGTGCCAGCAGCCCGTACGGCGGGGGGGTGTACAATGAGCAGTTCTTC; CDR3aa: CASSPYGGGVYNEQFF
d_gene: -; abundance: once; j_gene: TRBJ1-1; v_gene: TRBV7-6; CDR3nt: TGTGCCAGCAGCTTAGAGGTGTCCGAAGGTGAGGCTTTCTTT; CDR3aa: CASSLEVSEGEAFF
d_gene: -; abundance: few; j_gene: TRBJ2-3; v_gene: TRBV6-6; CDR3nt: TGTGCCAGCAGTTACTCGCATGGGACAGATACGCAGTATTTT; CDR3aa: CASSYSHGTDTQYF
d_gene: -; abundance: many; j_gene: TRBJ2-1; v_gene: TRBV3-1; CDR3nt: TGTGCCAGCAGCCAAGGGATAGCCACCACGGTCGGGTTCTTC; CDR3aa: CASSQGIATTVGFF
d_gene: -; abundance: few; j_gene: TRBJ1-1; v_gene: TRBV7-9; CDR3nt: TGTGCCAGCAGCTTAGACCGGTTCCCGGGCGGCACTGAAGCTTTCTTT; CDR3aa: CASSLDRFPGGTEAFF
d_gene: TRBD1; abundance: many; j_gene: TRBJ2-3; v_gene: TRBV6-2/TRBV6-3; CDR3nt: TGTGCCAGCAGTTACTTCAGGGGGCGCGGCGCAGATACGCAGTATTTT; CDR3aa: CASSYFRGRGADTQYF
d_gene: -; abundance: -; j_gene: TRBJ1-5; v_gene: TRBV6-6; CDR3nt: TGTGCCAGCAGTTACGGCTACAGTAGCAATCAGCCCCAGCATTTT; CDR3aa: CASSYGYSSNQPQHF
d_gene: -; abundance: few; j_gene: TRBJ1-1; v_gene: TRBV7-9; CDR3nt: TGTGCCAGCAGCAAGGCGGCGGCGGAAACTGAAGCTTTCTTT; CDR3aa: CASSKAAAETEAFF
d_gene: -; abundance: few; j_gene: TRBJ1-4; v_gene: TRBV29-1; CDR3nt: TGCAGCGTTTATATACCGGGTGAGGGGACTAATGAAAAACTGTTTTTT; CDR3aa: CSVYIPGEGTNEKLFF
d_gene: -; abundance: -; j_gene: TRBJ2-5; v_gene: TRBV7-9; CDR3nt: TGTGCCAGCAGCATGCTGTCGGGGCGGAAGTACTTC; CDR3aa: CASSMLSGRKYF
d_gene: -; abundance: -; j_gene: TRBJ2-2; v_gene: TRBV28; CDR3nt: TGTGCCAGCGGAGGGGAGCCCGGGGAGCTGTTTTTT; CDR3aa: CASGGEPGELFF
d_gene: -; abundance: few; j_gene: TRBJ1-3; v_gene: TRBV4-3; CDR3nt: TGCGCCAGCAGCCAAGATCGGGGAGGAGGCACCATATATTTT; CDR3aa: CASSQDRGGGTIYF
d_gene: -; abundance: -; j_gene: TRBJ1-2; v_gene: TRBV20-1; CDR3nt: TGCACTTGTCCCAGCTTGTCTGGCTACACCTTC; CDR3aa: CTCPSLSGYTF
d_gene: -; abundance: -; j_gene: TRBJ1-2; v_gene: TRBV7-9; CDR3nt: TGTGCCAGCAGCTTTACGACCCTCTATGGCTACACCTTC; CDR3aa: CASSFTTLYGYTF
d_gene: -; abundance: few; j_gene: TRBJ2-2; v_gene: TRBV6-2/TRBV6-3; CDR3nt: TGTGCCAGCACCCAGGGGACCTTCACCGGGGAGCTGTTTTTT; CDR3aa: CASTQGTFTGELFF
d_gene: TRBD1; abundance: few; j_gene: TRBJ2-5; v_gene: TRBV6-5; CDR3nt: TGTGCCAGCAGTCCCGGACAGGGGGGGACCCAGTACTTC; CDR3aa: CASSPGQGGTQYF
d_gene: TRBD2; abundance: -; j_gene: TRBJ2-1; v_gene: TRBV18; CDR3nt: TGTGCCAGCTCGCCTCGGACTTACGGGGGGAATGAGCATTTCTTC; CDR3aa: CASSPRTYGGNEHFF
d_gene: TRBD1; abundance: -; j_gene: TRBJ2-1; v_gene: TRBV6-6; CDR3nt: TGTGCCAGCAGTTACTCGGGACAGGGAGAAAGGAATGAGCAGTTCTTC; CDR3aa: CASSYSGQGERNEQFF
d_gene: -; abundance: -; j_gene: TRBJ2-7; v_gene: TRBV7-9; CDR3nt: TGTGCCAGCAGCACCCGGGAGGAGCAGTACTTC; CDR3aa: CASSTREEQYF
d_gene: TRBD1; abundance: -; j_gene: TRBJ1-1; v_gene: TRBV28; CDR3nt: TGTGACAGCAGTTCAGGGGGGGGGAACACTGAAGCTTTCTTT; CDR3aa: CDSSSGGGNTEAFF
d_gene: -; abundance: -; j_gene: TRBJ1-5; v_gene: TRBV7-2; CDR3nt: TGTGCCAGCAGCTTACATGCGGGCCAGAATCAGCCCCAGCATTTT; CDR3aa: CASSLHAGQNQPQHF
d_gene: -; abundance: few; j_gene: TRBJ2-4; v_gene: TRBV4-1; CDR3nt: TGCGCCAGCAGCCCGCCAGGAGCCAAAAACATTCAGTACTTC; CDR3aa: CASSPPGAKNIQYF
d_gene: -; abundance: many; j_gene: TRBJ2-7; v_gene: TRBV12-3/TRBV12-4; CDR3nt: TGTGCCAGCAGGTGGACGTACTCCTACGAGCAGTACTTC; CDR3aa: CASRWTYSYEQYF
d_gene: -; abundance: few; j_gene: TRBJ2-2; v_gene: TRBV7-9; CDR3nt: TGTGCCAGCAGCTCCTCCCCCAGAACCGCGAACACCGGGGAGCTGTTTTTT; CDR3aa: CASSSSPRTANTGELFF
d_gene: -; abundance: -; j_gene: TRBJ2-5; v_gene: TRBV7-3; CDR3nt: TGTGCCAGCAGCAGGGACCTGACCGACCTCGCGACCCAGTACTTC; CDR3aa: CASSRDLTDLATQYF
d_gene: TRBD1; abundance: few; j_gene: TRBJ1-5; v_gene: TRBV3-1; CDR3nt: TGTGCCAGCAGTTTGACAGGGTGGGACCAGCCCCAGCATTTT; CDR3aa: CASSLTGWDQPQHF
d_gene: TRBD2; abundance: few; j_gene: TRBJ2-1; v_gene: TRBV4-3; CDR3nt: TGCGCCAGCAGCCGAGGACTAGCGGGGGCCCTCTCCTACAATGAGCAGTTCTTC; CDR3aa: CASSRGLAGALSYNEQFF
d_gene: -; abundance: -; j_gene: TRBJ2-5; v_gene: TRBV7-9; CDR3nt: TGTGCCAGCAGCCGGGGACCCCGGCAAGAGACCCAGTACTTC; CDR3aa: CASSRGPRQETQYF
d_gene: -; abundance: many; j_gene: TRBJ1-1; v_gene: TRBV5-1; CDR3nt: TGCGCCAGCAGCCAGACGATGAACACTGAAGCTTTCTTT; CDR3aa: CASSQTMNTEAFF
d_gene: -; abundance: few; j_gene: TRBJ1-1; v_gene: TRBV2; CDR3nt: TGTGCCAGCAGTTACGACAGGGAAGCTTTCTTT; CDR3aa: CASSYDREAFF
d_gene: -; abundance: few; j_gene: TRBJ2-3; v_gene: TRBV5-6; CDR3nt: TGTGCCAGCAGCTTAGGAGGGGGGGCCCCAGATACGCAGTATTTT; CDR3aa: CASSLGGGAPDTQYF
d_gene: -; abundance: -; j_gene: TRBJ2-3; v_gene: TRBV9; CDR3nt: TGTGCCAGCAGCGTAGGGAGCGGGAGCACAGATACGCAGTATTTT; CDR3aa: CASSVGSGSTDTQYF
d_gene: TRBD1; abundance: many; j_gene: TRBJ2-1; v_gene: TRBV7-3; CDR3nt: TGTGCCAGCAGCAATGGACAGGGGGCCTACAATGAGCAGTTCTTC; CDR3aa: CASSNGQGAYNEQFF
d_gene: -; abundance: many; j_gene: TRBJ2-1; v_gene: TRBV30; CDR3nt: TGTGCCTGGAGTAGGAACTCCTACAATGAGCAGTTCTTC; CDR3aa: CAWSRNSYNEQFF
d_gene: TRBD1; abundance: -; j_gene: TRBJ1-1; v_gene: TRBV5-1; CDR3nt: TGCGCCAGCAGCTTGGGCGACAGGGGGGCCGAAGCTTTCTTT; CDR3aa: CASSLGDRGAEAFF
d_gene: -; abundance: -; j_gene: TRBJ1-4; v_gene: TRBV2; CDR3nt: TGTGCCAGCATGAGTAACCCAGGGATTAATGAAAAACTGTTTTTT; CDR3aa: CASMSNPGINEKLFF
d_gene: -; abundance: -; j_gene: TRBJ2-7; v_gene: TRBV2; CDR3nt: TGTGCCAGCAGTCGGGGACCTCCTTTCTACGAGCAGTACTTC; CDR3aa: CASSRGPPFYEQYF
d_gene: TRBD1; abundance: -; j_gene: TRBJ2-2; v_gene: TRBV6-2/TRBV6-3; CDR3nt: TGTGCCAGCAGTTACACGCAGGGGGCGCAGGTGTTTTTT; CDR3aa: CASSYTQGAQVFF
d_gene: -; abundance: -; j_gene: TRBJ2-5; v_gene: TRBV20-1; CDR3nt: TGCAGTGCTAGAGATCCGGGGGCCTCGGAGACCCAGTACTTC; CDR3aa: CSARDPGASETQYF
d_gene: TRBD2; abundance: few; j_gene: TRBJ2-5; v_gene: TRBV6-6; CDR3nt: TGTGCCAGCAGTTACCCGACTAGCGGGGGGGAAGAGACCCAGTACTTC; CDR3aa: CASSYPTSGGEETQYF
d_gene: TRBD1; abundance: many; j_gene: TRBJ1-2; v_gene: TRBV6-5; CDR3nt: TGTGCCTCCGTCAGGGCAGGGGGACTATCAAACTATGGCTACACCTTC; CDR3aa: CASVRAGGLSNYGYTF
d_gene: TRBD1; abundance: few; j_gene: TRBJ1-2; v_gene: TRBV6-1; CDR3nt: TGTGCCAGCAGTCGGACAGGGATCTATGGCTACACCTTC; CDR3aa: CASSRTGIYGYTF
d_gene: -; abundance: few; j_gene: TRBJ1-2; v_gene: TRBV5-4; CDR3nt: TGTGCCAGCAGCTTGGCCGTTCATGGTCAGAGCTCCTATGGCTACACCTTC; CDR3aa: CASSLAVHGQSSYGYTF
d_gene: TRBD1; abundance: -; j_gene: TRBJ1-2; v_gene: TRBV7-2; CDR3nt: TGTGCCAGCAGCCTATTTAGGGGACAGGGGCTTGGCTACACCTTC; CDR3aa: CASSLFRGQGLGYTF
d_gene: -; abundance: many; j_gene: TRBJ2-7; v_gene: TRBV20-1; CDR3nt: TGCAGTGCTATTAGGCCTGCCCTTTACGAGCAGTACTTC; CDR3aa: CSAIRPALYEQYF
d_gene: TRBD1; abundance: -; j_gene: TRBJ1-3; v_gene: TRBV11-2; CDR3nt: TGTGCCAGCAGCCCAATCGGGACAGCTGGAAACACCATATATTTT; CDR3aa: CASSPIGTAGNTIYF
d_gene: TRBD1; abundance: many; j_gene: TRBJ2-7; v_gene: TRBV6-6; CDR3nt: TGTGCCAGCAGTGCAACCGGGACAGGGGTGGACGAGCAGTACTTC; CDR3aa: CASSATGTGVDEQYF
d_gene: TRBD1; abundance: -; j_gene: TRBJ1-1; v_gene: TRBV27; CDR3nt: TGTGCCATCAAGGGGGCCGGTGAAGCTTTCTTT; CDR3aa: CAIKGAGEAFF
d_gene: -; abundance: few; j_gene: TRBJ1-1; v_gene: TRBV10-3; CDR3nt: TGTGCCATCAGTGAGAGGGGGACTACTGAAGCTTTCTTT; CDR3aa: CAISERGTTEAFF
d_gene: TRBD2; abundance: few; j_gene: TRBJ2-7; v_gene: TRBV27; CDR3nt: TGTGCCAGCAGTTTTACCACGGGAGGCTACGAGCAGTACTTC; CDR3aa: CASSFTTGGYEQYF
d_gene: -; abundance: -; j_gene: TRBJ1-1; v_gene: TRBV12-3/TRBV12-4; CDR3nt: TGTGCCAGCACACTTGGGGGTTGGGAAGCTTTCTTT; CDR3aa: CASTLGGWEAFF
d_gene: TRBD1; abundance: few; j_gene: TRBJ1-4; v_gene: TRBV5-1; CDR3nt: TGCGCCAGCAGCTTGAAGGGGGCGGCTAATGAAAAACTGTTTTTT; CDR3aa: CASSLKGAANEKLFF
d_gene: TRBD2; abundance: -; j_gene: TRBJ2-1; v_gene: TRBV4-3; CDR3nt: TGCGCCAGCAGCCCAGGACTAGCGGGGGCCGGGGATGAGCAGTTCTTC; CDR3aa: CASSPGLAGAGDEQFF
d_gene: TRBD1; abundance: -; j_gene: TRBJ1-2; v_gene: TRBV6-5; CDR3nt: TGTGCCAGCAGTTTCTTACGGGACAGCTATGGCTACACCTTC; CDR3aa: CASSFLRDSYGYTF
d_gene: -; abundance: few; j_gene: TRBJ1-5; v_gene: TRBV2; CDR3nt: TGTGCCAGCAGTGGCCAAGATCAGCCCCAGCATTTT; CDR3aa: CASSGQDQPQHF
d_gene: TRBD1; abundance: few; j_gene: TRBJ1-2; v_gene: TRBV7-2; CDR3nt: TGTGCCAGCAGCCCCGCAGGGGGCACGATTGGCTACACCTTC; CDR3aa: CASSPAGGTIGYTF
d_gene: -; abundance: -; j_gene: TRBJ1-6; v_gene: TRBV4-1; CDR3nt: TGCGCCAGCAGCCAAGGAGAGGGGGGTCGGGCCCTCCACTTT; CDR3aa: CASSQGEGGRALHF